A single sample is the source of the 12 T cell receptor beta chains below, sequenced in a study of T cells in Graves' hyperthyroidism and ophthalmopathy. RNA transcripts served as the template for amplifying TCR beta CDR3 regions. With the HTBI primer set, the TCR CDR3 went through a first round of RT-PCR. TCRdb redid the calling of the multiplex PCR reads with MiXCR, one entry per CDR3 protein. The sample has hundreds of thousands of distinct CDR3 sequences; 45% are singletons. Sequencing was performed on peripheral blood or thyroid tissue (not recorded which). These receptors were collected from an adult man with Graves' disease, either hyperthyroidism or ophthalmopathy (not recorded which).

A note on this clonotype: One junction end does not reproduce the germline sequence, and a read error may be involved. CDR3 coding DNA: TGCGCCAGCAGTGAGGCTCCGGGACAGGAGTTCTATAATTCACCCCTCCACTTT. Residues: CASSEAPGQEFYNSPLHF. The rearrangement joins TRBV11-2 to TRBJ1-6, with 8 nucleotides matching TRBD1. The CDR3 contains 18 residues. Germline V CDR1 and CDR2: SGHAT, FQNNGV. The entire variable domain, with the rest obtained from reference TRBV11-2 and TRBJ1-6, is as follows: EAGVAQSPRYKIIEKRQSVAFWCNPISGHATLYWYQQILGQGPKLLIQFQNNGVVDDSQLPKDRFSAERLKGVDSTLKIQPAKLEDSAVYLCASSEAPGQEFYNSPLHFGNGTRLTVT.

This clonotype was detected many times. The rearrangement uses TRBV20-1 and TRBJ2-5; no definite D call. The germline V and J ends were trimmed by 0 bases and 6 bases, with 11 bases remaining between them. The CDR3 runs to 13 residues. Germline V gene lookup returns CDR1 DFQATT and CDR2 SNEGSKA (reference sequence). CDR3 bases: TGCAGTGCTAGAGATCTAGGATCGAAGACCCAGTACTTC. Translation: CSARDLGSKTQYF.

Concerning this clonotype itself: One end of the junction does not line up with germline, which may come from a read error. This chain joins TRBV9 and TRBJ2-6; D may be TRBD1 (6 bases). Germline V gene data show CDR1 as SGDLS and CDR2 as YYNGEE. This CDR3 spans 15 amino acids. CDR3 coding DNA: TGTACCAGCAGAGATCCAGGGGCTGGGGCCAACGTCCTGACTTTC. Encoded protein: CTSRDPGAGANVLTF.

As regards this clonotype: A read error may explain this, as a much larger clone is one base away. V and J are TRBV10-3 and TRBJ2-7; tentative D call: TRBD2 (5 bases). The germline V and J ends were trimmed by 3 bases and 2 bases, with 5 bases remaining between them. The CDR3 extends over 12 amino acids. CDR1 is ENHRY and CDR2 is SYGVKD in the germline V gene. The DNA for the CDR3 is TGTGCCATCAGTGACGGGACCTACGAGCAGTACTTC. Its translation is CAISDGTYEQYF.

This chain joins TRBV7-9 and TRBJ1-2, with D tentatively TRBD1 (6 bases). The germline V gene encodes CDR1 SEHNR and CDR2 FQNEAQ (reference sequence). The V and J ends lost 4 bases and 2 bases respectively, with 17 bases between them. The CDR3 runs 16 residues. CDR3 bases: TGTGCCAGCAGCTCAGAGCAACAGGGCACCAACTATGGCTACACCTTC. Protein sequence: CASSSEQQGTNYGYTF. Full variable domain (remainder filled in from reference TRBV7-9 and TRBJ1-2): DTGVSQNPRHKITKRGQNVTFRCDPISEHNRLYWYRQTLGQGPEFLTYFQNEAQLEKSRLLSDRFSAERPKGSFSTLEIQRTEQGDSAMYLCASSSEQQGTNYGYTFGSGTRLTVV.

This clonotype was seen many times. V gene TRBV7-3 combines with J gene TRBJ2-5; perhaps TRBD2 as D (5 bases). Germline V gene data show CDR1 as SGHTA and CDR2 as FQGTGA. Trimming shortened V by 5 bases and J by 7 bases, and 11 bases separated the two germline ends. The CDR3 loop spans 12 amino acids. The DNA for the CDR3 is TGTGCCAGCAGCCAGCTTGAGGGGACCCAGTACTTC. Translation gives CASSQLEGTQYF.

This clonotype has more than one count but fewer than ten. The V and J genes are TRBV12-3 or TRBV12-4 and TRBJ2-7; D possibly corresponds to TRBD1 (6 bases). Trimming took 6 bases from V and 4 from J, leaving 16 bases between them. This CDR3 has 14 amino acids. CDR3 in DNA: TGTGCCAGCAGGTCCGGGACAAGGGATTACGAGCAGTACTTC. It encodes CASRSGTRDYEQYF.

The CDR3 coding sequence is TGTGCCAGCAGCTCCTCAGGGGGGAGACAGACCCAGTACTTC. This codes for CASSSSGGRQTQYF. V and J are TRBV7-2 and TRBJ2-5; perhaps TRBD1 as D (7 bases). The CDR3 spans 14 residues. The ends were cut back, 4 bases at V and 6 bases at J, with 15 bases in the middle. Germline-derived CDR1 and CDR2 are SGHTA and FQGNSA.

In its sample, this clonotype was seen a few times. The DNA for the CDR3 is TGCAGTGCTTGGGCGACGCCCCAAAACCAGTACTTC. Translating gives CSAWATPQNQYF. The chain has TRBV20-1 and TRBJ2-5; unclear D gene. From germline, CDR1 is DFQATT and CDR2 SNEGSKA (reference sequence). Trimming removed 5 bases at V and 10 bases at J, with 17 bases between. This CDR3 region has 12 residues.

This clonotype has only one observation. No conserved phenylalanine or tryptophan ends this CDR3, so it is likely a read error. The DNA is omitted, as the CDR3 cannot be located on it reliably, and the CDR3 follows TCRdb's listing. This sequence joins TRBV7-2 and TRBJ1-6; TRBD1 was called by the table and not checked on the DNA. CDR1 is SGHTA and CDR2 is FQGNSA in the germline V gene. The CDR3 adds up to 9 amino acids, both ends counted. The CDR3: CASSRTRGS.

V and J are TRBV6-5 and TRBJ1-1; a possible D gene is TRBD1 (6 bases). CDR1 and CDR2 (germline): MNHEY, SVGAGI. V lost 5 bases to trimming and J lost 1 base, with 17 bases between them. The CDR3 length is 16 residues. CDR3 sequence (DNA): TGTGCCAGCAGTGGGGAAAAAACAGGGACGAACACTGAAGCTTTCTTT. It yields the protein CASSGEKTGTNTEAFF.

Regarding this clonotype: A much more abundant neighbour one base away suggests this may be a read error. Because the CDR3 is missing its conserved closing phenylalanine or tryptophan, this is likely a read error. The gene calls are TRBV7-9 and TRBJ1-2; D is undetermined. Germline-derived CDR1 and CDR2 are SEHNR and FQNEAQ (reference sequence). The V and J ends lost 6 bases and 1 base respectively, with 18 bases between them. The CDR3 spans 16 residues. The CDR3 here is CASSESIEWDNYGYTL. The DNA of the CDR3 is TGTGCCAGCAGTGAGAGTATTGAGTGGGATAACTATGGCTACACCCTC.